The entry below describes one T cell receptor beta chain. No antigen is known for it. Amplification used 60 Vbeta primers and 13 Jbeta primers. The protocol was immunoSEQ multiplex PCR, while the TCRdb copy is restricted to in-frame clones and leaves out a portion. Its table records 50,000 or so clones. The sample originates from a study of cytomegalovirus exposure and HLA in healthy donors. Overall study findings and caveats: Among the most significant clusters, several appeared linked to common viral pathogens in a later analysis. The presence/absence work took it that sequencing depth was about the same across donors. Later findings reportedly placed an Asian-associated ancestry cluster below the roughly 700-donor mean for N-insertions.

Trimming took off 6 bases at V and 4 bases at J, with 6 bases between the two ends. Germline lookup yields CDR1 MNHNS and CDR2 SASEGT. CDR3 length equals 11 residues. The chain recombines TRBV6-1 with TRBJ1-1; D is ambiguous. The sample comprised PBMCs. This sequence originates from a man aged 50 to 59 in good health and CMV-seropositive. The CDR3 DNA is TGTGCCAGCAGGCGGGGCACTGAAGCTTTCTTT. This gives the protein CASRRGTEAFF.